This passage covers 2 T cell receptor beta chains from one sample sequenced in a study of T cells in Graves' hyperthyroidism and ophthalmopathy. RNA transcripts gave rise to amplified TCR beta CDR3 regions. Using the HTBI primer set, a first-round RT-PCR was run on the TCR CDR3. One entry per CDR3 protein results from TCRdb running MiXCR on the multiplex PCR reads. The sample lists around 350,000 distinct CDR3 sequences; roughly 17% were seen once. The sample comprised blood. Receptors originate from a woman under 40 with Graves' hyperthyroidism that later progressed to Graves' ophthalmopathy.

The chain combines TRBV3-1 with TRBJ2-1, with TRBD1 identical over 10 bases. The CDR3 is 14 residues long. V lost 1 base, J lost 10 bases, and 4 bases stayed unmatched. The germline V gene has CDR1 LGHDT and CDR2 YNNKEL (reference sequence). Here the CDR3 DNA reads TGTGCCAGCAGCCAAGCCGGGACAGGGGCCGAGCAGTTCTTC. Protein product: CASSQAGTGAEQFF.

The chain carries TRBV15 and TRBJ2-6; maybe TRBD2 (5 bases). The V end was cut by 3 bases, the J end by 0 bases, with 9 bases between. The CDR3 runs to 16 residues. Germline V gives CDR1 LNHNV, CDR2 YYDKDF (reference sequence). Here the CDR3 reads CATSREGSSGANVLTF. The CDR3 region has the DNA TGTGCCACCAGCAGGGAAGGGAGCTCTGGGGCCAACGTCCTGACTTTC.